This TCR beta chain stems from a study of OX40 agonist ivuxolimab in advanced cancers. Profiling relied on immunoSEQ multiplex PCR, and the TCRdb table lists in-frame clones only, not all of them. The profile shows around 25,000 clones, about four fifths of them singletons. Concerning this clone: What it binds is unknown. At one end, the junction sequence differs from germline, possibly due to a read error.

The CDR3 covers 13 residues. Germline loops: CDR1 LGHNA, CDR2 YNFKEQ. Whole-study findings and limits: Expanded clones belonging to CD8+ T cells outnumbered, on average, those of CD4+. Still undetermined is the antigen specificity of the expanded peripheral T cells.

The sample was CD4+ or CD8+ T cells sorted from blood, taken in a trial of the OX40 agonist ivuxolimab. V usage is TRBV4-2 and J usage is TRBJ1-6; D is ambiguous. This receptor was identified in an adult with an advanced solid tumor such as melanoma, head and neck, liver or kidney cancer. The CDR3 region has the DNA TGTGCCAGCAGCCAAGCCGGGCCTTCAACCCTCCACTTT. This gives the protein CASSQAGPSTLHF.